Listed here are 16 T cell receptor beta chains from one sample, sequenced in a study of T cells after yellow fever vaccination. TCRdb re-derived calls from the 5' RACE reads in MiXCR, one entry per CDR3 protein. Found here are hundreds of thousands of distinct CDR3 sequences, 13% of them singletons; the top ten hold around 15%. Source: PBMCs, taken on the day of the yellow fever booster vaccination. These receptors all come from a man aged 30 to 39 who received the YFV17D yellow fever vaccine.

The table lists this clonotype with a count of one. This rearrangement joins TRBV9 to TRBJ2-5; unclear D gene. CDR3 size: 15 residues. Looked up from germline, CDR1 is SGDLS and CDR2 is YYNGEE. The V gene lost 0 bases and the J gene lost 5 bases, with 14 bases spanning the gap. CDR3 residues: CASSVAVELGETQYF. In DNA form, the CDR3 reads TGTGCCAGCAGCGTAGCGGTGGAACTGGGGGAGACCCAGTACTTC.

This sequence joins TRBV5-1 and TRBJ2-7; D perhaps matches TRBD2 (5 bases). The CDR3 sequence is 17 residues long. Germline CDR1 SGHRS, CDR2 YFSETQ. V lost 0 bases, J lost 3 bases, and 19 bases lay in between. CDR3 DNA sequence: TGCGCCAGCAGCTTGGCCGAGAGGGCTAACCTCAACTACGAGCAGTACTTC. Translated, it gives CASSLAERANLNYEQYF.

This clonotype was counted a few times. The chain couples TRBV20-1 to TRBJ2-1, with D possibly matching TRBD2 (5 bases). The CDR3 contains 11 residues. V was clipped by 4 bases and J by 5 bases, with 6 bases between them. CDR1 DFQATT and CDR2 SNEGSKA come from the germline V gene (reference sequence). The CDR3 reads CSATGDNEQFF. The DNA for the CDR3 is TGCAGTGCTACCGGGGACAATGAGCAGTTCTTC.

The rearrangement uses TRBV5-1 and TRBJ2-1; TRBD2 matches 8 bases. CDR3 length equals 15 residues. V lost 0 bases to trimming and J lost 8 bases; unmatched junction nucleotides: 7. Per germline, CDR1 SGHRS and CDR2 YFSETQ. CDR3 nucleotide sequence: TGCGCCAGCAGCTTGGCGGCTAGCGGGTGGGATGAGCAGTTCTTC. This sequence encodes CASSLAASGWDEQFF.

A few counts support this clonotype. The J gene is TRBJ2-7, the V gene TRBV10-2, with a weak D call TRBD1 (5 bases). This CDR3 region has 14 residues. Trimming removed 3 bases at V and 2 bases at J, with 11 bases between. CDR1 and CDR2 from the germline V gene are WSHSY and SAAADI. The CDR3 reads CASSEGQGTYEQYF. CDR3 in DNA: TGCGCCAGCAGTGAAGGGCAGGGAACCTACGAGCAGTACTTC.

V usage is TRBV28 and J usage is TRBJ2-1; 8 bases match TRBD2. The CDR3 loop spans 15 amino acids. CDR1 is MDHEN and CDR2 is SYDVKM in the germline V gene. After removal of 1 base from V and 9 bases from J, the junction contained 8 bases not matched to a gene. The chain's CDR3 is CASSLLSGSFGEQFF. CDR3 nucleotides: TGTGCCAGCAGTTTATTGAGCGGGAGCTTCGGTGAGCAGTTCTTC.

This clonotype was recorded a few times. The chain carries TRBV7-8 and TRBJ2-3, with 7 nucleotides matching TRBD1. V shed 7 bases and J 5 bases; nucleotides not matched to a gene: 12. Germline V gene sequence: CDR1 SGHVS, CDR2 FQNEAQ. The CDR3 covers 15 residues. The CDR3 DNA reads TGTGCCAGCAAGCCCCGGAGACAGGGTTTAGATACGCAGTATTTT. It yields the protein CASKPRRQGLDTQYF.

This clonotype turned up a few times. The genes are TRBV25-1 and TRBJ2-7; 14 bases match TRBD2. The CDR3 spans 17 residues. V was pared by 4 bases and J by 3 bases, with 8 bases of the junction left unmatched. CDR1 is MGHDK and CDR2 is SYGVNS in the germline V gene. CDR3 in amino acids: CASSAPGLAGANYEQYF. Written as DNA, the CDR3 is TGTGCCAGCAGTGCGCCGGGACTAGCGGGAGCCAACTACGAGCAGTACTTC.

The rearrangement uses TRBV10-3 and TRBJ2-3; 8 bases fit TRBD2. The CDR3 runs 15 residues. Trimming removed 6 bases from V and 1 base from J; junction bases left unmatched: 6. From germline, CDR1 is ENHRY and CDR2 SYGVKD. The CDR3 DNA is TGTGCCATCAGGGACACGGGAGGGCGCACAGATACGCAGTATTTT. This translates into CAIRDTGGRTDTQYF.

The chain couples TRBV10-1 to TRBJ2-3; D possibly uses TRBD1 or TRBD2 (6 bases each). The V gene lost 2 bases and the J gene lost 4 bases, with 13 bases spanning the gap. CDR3 length: 15 residues. Germline CDR1 reads WNHNN; CDR2 reads SYGVQD (reference sequence). This CDR3 reads CASSEVEGGSDTQYF. In DNA, the CDR3 is TGCGCCAGCAGTGAGGTTGAGGGGGGCTCAGATACGCAGTATTTT.

J is TRBJ2-7 and V is TRBV12-3 or TRBV12-4, with D possibly being TRBD1 (6 bases). The CDR3 sequence is 14 residues long. V lost 6 bases to trimming and J lost 2 bases, with 14 bases between them. CDR3 amino acids: CASSPNRVPYEQYF. The CDR3 bases are TGTGCCAGCAGCCCAAACAGGGTCCCCTACGAGCAGTACTTC.

The chain combines TRBV3-1 with TRBJ2-7; a possible D gene is TRBD2 (6 bases). The germline V gene encodes CDR1 LGHDT and CDR2 YNNKEL (reference sequence). The V gene lost 1 base and the J gene lost 7 bases, with 11 bases spanning the gap. This CDR3 contains 13 residues. The CDR3 reads CASSQGTTAEQYF. CDR3 bases: TGTGCCAGCAGCCAAGGGACTACGGCTGAGCAGTACTTC.

The genes are TRBV18 and TRBJ2-5; 10 bases are shared with TRBD2. The germline V gene encodes CDR1 KGHSH and CDR2 LQKENI. This CDR3 contains 18 residues. V lost 3 bases and J lost 5; bases outside the gene matches: 15. The CDR3 loop reads CASSPNPRLAGVFETQYF. The CDR3 coding sequence is TGTGCCAGCTCACCTAACCCCCGCCTAGCGGGAGTCTTTGAGACCCAGTACTTC.

The chain couples TRBV11-2 to TRBJ2-1; D remains ambiguous. Germline loops: CDR1 SGHAT, CDR2 FQNNGV. V was clipped by 3 bases and J by 6 bases, with 12 bases between them. The CDR3 length is 14 residues. The CDR3 sequence: CASSFFLLGNEQFF. As DNA, the CDR3 is TGTGCCAGCAGCTTTTTCCTCCTGGGCAATGAGCAGTTCTTC. Filled out from reference TRBV11-2 and TRBJ2-1, the complete variable domain reads EAGVAQSPRYKIIEKRQSVAFWCNPISGHATLYWYQQILGQGPKLLIQFQNNGVVDDSQLPKDRFSAERLKGVDSTLKIQPAKLEDSAVYLCASSFFLLGNEQFFGPGTRLTVL.

The chain uses TRBV30 and TRBJ1-1, with D possibly TRBD1 on 5 matching bases. This CDR3 spans 13 amino acids. CDR1 and CDR2 (germline): GTSNPN, SVGIG (reference sequence). Trimming removed 1 base from V and 1 base from J, with 7 bases in between. The CDR3 loop reads CAWSATGNTEAFF. CDR3 coding DNA: TGTGCCTGGAGTGCTACAGGGAACACTGAAGCTTTCTTT.

This clonotype was recorded a few times. The chain uses TRBV5-6 and TRBJ2-1, with 8 positions matching TRBD1. The CDR3 consists of 16 residues. After removal of 3 bases from V and 5 bases from J, the junction contained 10 bases not matched to a gene. CDR1 is SGHDT and CDR2 is YYEEEE in the germline V gene. The CDR3 DNA reads as TGTGCCAGCAGCTGGACCGGGACAGGACCCAACAATGAGCAGTTCTTC. Amino acids: CASSWTGTGPNNEQFF.